This TCR beta chain was documented in a study of PD-L1 blockade in urothelial cancer. The wider study: Blood samples had a median of around 140,000 T cells, some 83,000 unique TCRs, and clonality 0.075 to 0.095.

This sample's time point: peripheral blood 6 weeks after treatment start. Patients presented with locally advanced or metastatic urothelial carcinoma. The germline V gene has CDR1 SGHVS and CDR2 FNYEAQ. The CDR3 totals 15 residues. After removal of 1 base from V and 0 bases from J, the junction contained 2 bases not matched to a gene. Profiling relied on immunoSEQ multiplex PCR, and the TCRdb table lists in-frame clones only, not all of them. The table lists 25,000 to 30,000 clones, over 60% of them singletons. With regard to this clone: Its matching antigen is unknown.

Study-level results: At the 3-week point, tumor-associated blood clones expanded more in durable-benefit patients.

The receptor's source is a man between 65 and 80 years old with urothelial cancer. The V gene is TRBV7-6, the J gene TRBJ1-1; 7 bases align to TRBD1. The sample was PBMCs, taken around atezolizumab (anti-PD-L1) treatment. Here the CDR3 reads CASSLEGALNTEAFF. CDR3 bases: TGTGCCAGCAGCTTAGAGGGGGCCCTGAACACTGAAGCTTTCTTT. The full variable domain, rest sourced from reference TRBV7-6 and TRBJ1-1, is GAGVSQSPRYKVTKRGQDVALRCDPISGHVSLYWYRQALGQGPEFLTYFNYEAQQDKSGLPNDRFSAERPEGSISTLTIQRTEQRDSAMYRCASSLEGALNTEAFFGQGTRLTVV.